One and the same sample provided the 21 T cell receptor beta chains below, sequenced in a study of regulatory T cells in long-lasting Graves disease. Relying on iRepertoire HTBI primers and Arm-PCR of CDR3 regions, the team built TCR beta libraries. Each CDR3 protein is one row after TCRdb ran MiXCR on the multiplex PCR reads. The table shows about 530,000 distinct CDR3 sequences, with 15% to 20% occurring only once. Time point denoted: newly diagnosed GD, antithyroid drugs for less than 3 months. There was RNA extracted from PBMCs, and the TCR library was made from it. The data were also submitted as part of a second study, on T cells in Graves' hyperthyroidism and ophthalmopathy.

The source was peripheral blood mononuclear cells (PBMCs), collected at new diagnosis, from a patient treated with antithyroid drugs. The receptors were gathered from a woman between 40 and 65 years old with Graves disease.

In its sample, this clonotype was seen many times. This sequence joins TRBV5-1 and TRBJ2-3, with 9 nucleotides matching TRBD2. The CDR3 is 15 residues long. Germline CDR1 and CDR2: SGHRS and YFSETQ. Trimming took 3 bases from V and 2 from J; bases not matched to a gene: 4. The CDR3 is CASSSPSGVTDTQYF. CDR3 sequence (DNA): TGCGCCAGCAGCTCTCCTAGCGGGGTCACAGATACGCAGTATTTT.

The gene calls are TRBV14 and TRBJ2-7; no firm D call. The CDR3 runs 12 residues. V was shortened by 2 bases and J by 4 bases, with 6 bases between the two germline ends. CDR1 and CDR2 (germline): SGHDN, FVKESK. The CDR3 sequence is CASSQPVYEQYF. CDR3 bases: TGTGCCAGCAGCCAACCCGTATACGAGCAGTACTTC.

In its sample, this clonotype was seen many times. The chain uses TRBV11-2 and TRBJ1-6; no firm D call. Germline V gives CDR1 SGHAT, CDR2 FQNNGV. The CDR3 is 13 residues long. V shed 5 bases and J shed 7 bases, with 9 bases lying between them. The CDR3 DNA reads TGTGCCAGCAGCACTAACAGCAATTCACCCCTCCACTTT. Amino acid sequence: CASSTNSNSPLHF.

This chain uses TRBV28 with TRBJ2-7, with 7 bases lining up with TRBD1. CDR1 is MDHEN, CDR2 SYDVKM, per germline. There are 15 residues in the CDR3. V was clipped by 6 bases and J by 3 bases; unmatched bases: 11. Here the CDR3 DNA reads TGTGCCAGCAGGTCATACAGGGGCCTCCACTACGAGCAGTACTTC. Encoded protein: CASRSYRGLHYEQYF.

There are many counts of this clonotype. The CDR3 DNA sequence: TGTGCCAGCAGCCAAGAATCGGCGACTGAAGCTTTCTTT. This encodes CASSQESATEAFF. V and J are TRBV3-1 and TRBJ1-1; D not certain. The CDR3 extends over 13 amino acids. The V gene lost 0 bases and the J gene lost 5 bases, with 7 bases spanning the gap. Germline V gene data show CDR1 as LGHDT and CDR2 as YNNKEL (reference sequence).

Notes on this clonotype: This could be a read error, since a much larger clone is one nucleotide away. The gene calls are TRBV12-3 or TRBV12-4 and TRBJ2-5; D may correspond to TRBD1 or TRBD2 (5 bases each). The CDR3 has 15 residues. The CDR3 region has the DNA TGTGCCAGCAGCCTCGGGACCACGTTTCAAGAGGCCCAGTACTTC. It specifies CASSLGTTFQEAQYF.

This clonotype was observed many times. The V gene is TRBV12-3 or TRBV12-4, the J gene TRBJ2-3; D is ambiguous. Trimming removed 5 bases at V and 5 bases at J, with 8 bases between. This CDR3 contains 12 residues. The CDR3 coding sequence is TGTGCCAGCAGTCCCCCCGAAGATACGCAGTATTTT. Amino acids: CASSPPEDTQYF.

This clonotype came up many times. The chain employs TRBV6-5 and TRBJ1-1, with no clear D. CDR3 length: 13 residues. Per germline, CDR1 MNHEY and CDR2 SVGAGI. Deletions cut 2 bases from V and 7 bases from J, with 11 bases between. The CDR3 is CASSYSENLEAFF. DNA for the CDR3: TGTGCCAGCAGTTACAGCGAGAATCTTGAAGCTTTCTTT.

This clonotype has ten or more counts. V usage is TRBV2 and J usage is TRBJ2-5, with 9 bases aligning to TRBD2. The J segment lost 2 bases and the V segment lost 4 bases, leaving 5 bases of the junction unmatched. The CDR3 is made up of 15 amino acids. CDR1 SNHLY and CDR2 FYNNEI come from the germline V gene. CDR3 amino acids: CASSVAGGTQETQYF. The CDR3 DNA is TGTGCCAGCAGTGTGGCGGGGGGGACTCAAGAGACCCAGTACTTC.

CDR3 nucleotides: TGTGCCAGCTCACCCACGGCTGGGTCCTACTCCTACGAGCAGTACTTC. It is translated as CASSPTAGSYSYEQYF. The rearrangement links TRBV18 to TRBJ2-7; no firm D call. CDR3 size: 16 residues. Trimming shortened V by 3 bases and J by 0 bases, and 15 bases separated the two germline ends. Germline assignment: CDR1 KGHSH and CDR2 LQKENI.

Many counts were recorded for this clonotype. This chain uses TRBV7-3 with TRBJ2-1; possible D gene TRBD2, 6 bases. The ends were cut back, 2 bases at V and 4 bases at J, with 12 bases in the middle. The CDR3 runs to 15 residues. Looked up from germline, CDR1 is SGHTA and CDR2 is FQGTGA. The chain's CDR3 is CASSLGGDPYNEQFF. CDR3 DNA sequence: TGTGCCAGCAGCTTAGGCGGGGACCCTTACAATGAGCAGTTCTTC. The variable domain in full, with the rest retrieved from reference TRBV7-3 and TRBJ2-1, is GAGVSQTPSNKVTEKGKYVELRCDPISGHTALYWYRQSLGQGPEFLIYFQGTGAADDSGLPNDRFFAVRPEGSVSTLKIQRTERGDSAVYLCASSLGGDPYNEQFFGPGTRLTVL.

The chain links TRBV19 to TRBJ2-3; TRBD2 aligns across 10 bases. The germline V gene has CDR1 LNHDA and CDR2 SQIVND (reference sequence). There are 16 residues in the CDR3. Germline trimming cut 4 bases from V and 0 bases from J; bases unmatched to any gene: 4. CDR3 region: CASSKTSGASTDTQYF. CDR3 DNA: TGTGCCAGTAGTAAAACTAGCGGGGCTAGCACAGATACGCAGTATTTT.

V is TRBV3-1 and J is TRBJ2-1, with D possibly being TRBD2 (7 bases). The end of the DNA aligns better with TRBJ2-5, so the J call may be wrong. CDR1 is LGHDT, CDR2 YNNKEL, per germline (reference sequence). The CDR3 loop spans 19 amino acids. CDR3 in amino acids: CASSQVPYVGAGEQETQYF. In DNA form, the CDR3 reads TGTGCCAGCAGCCAAGTCCCCTACGTGGGGGCGGGGGAGCAAGAGACCCAGTACTTC.

The sample holds many counts of this clonotype. This rearrangement joins TRBV19 to TRBJ2-7, with D unresolved. Germline CDR1 and CDR2: LNHDA and SQIVND (reference sequence). Between the trimmed V and J ends, which lost 6 bases and 0 bases, there was a span of 12 bases. The CDR3 has 14 residues. The CDR3 nucleotides are TGTGCCAGTAGGGTAGCAGCCGGCTCCTACGAGCAGTACTTC. Protein: CASRVAAGSYEQYF.

This clonotype has more than one count but fewer than ten. The chain has TRBV20-1 and TRBJ2-3; D is perhaps TRBD1 or TRBD2 (7 bases each). Germline CDR1 is DFQATT and CDR2 is SNEGSKA (reference sequence). V lost 4 bases and J 2 bases, leaving 13 bases between the germline ends. The CDR3 spans 14 residues. Here the CDR3 reads CSAKSGGATDTQYF. The CDR3, as DNA: TGCAGTGCTAAATCAGGGGGGGCCACAGATACGCAGTATTTT.

In this sample, this clonotype turned up many times. The CDR3 reads CAISSQVTHIYTQYF. As DNA, the CDR3 is TGTGCCATCAGTTCCCAAGTGACCCACATTTATACGCAGTATTTT. This chain links TRBV10-3 with TRBJ2-3, with D hard to call. Germline-derived CDR1 and CDR2 are ENHRY and SYGVKD. The V end lost 5 bases, the J end lost 7 bases, and 19 bases lay between the germline ends. CDR3 size: 15 residues.

This clonotype turned up a few times. The chain links TRBV20-1 to TRBJ1-6; a weak D match, TRBD1 (5 bases). V lost 1 base and J lost 5, with 9 bases in between. CDR1 and CDR2 (germline): DFQATT, SNEGSKA (reference sequence). The CDR3 runs 14 residues. CDR3 sequence reads: CSARATGNNSPLHF. CDR3 coding DNA: TGCAGTGCTAGAGCAACAGGAAATAATTCACCCCTCCACTTT.

This clonotype was counted between two and nine times. The chain couples TRBV20-1 to TRBJ1-3, with D unclear. V shed 2 bases and J shed 0 bases, with 11 bases lying between them. Germline CDR1 reads DFQATT; CDR2 reads SNEGSKA (reference sequence). The length of the CDR3 is 15 residues. Written as DNA, the CDR3 is TGCAGTGCTAGATGGAGAGACAACTCTGGAAACACCATATATTTT. It translates to CSARWRDNSGNTIYF.

This clonotype has a count of ten or more. V and J are TRBV30 and TRBJ2-2; D not resolved. The V gene lost 8 bases and the J gene lost 4 bases, with 5 bases spanning the gap. The CDR3 totals 10 residues. Germline-derived CDR1 and CDR2 are GTSNPN and SVGIG (reference sequence). The CDR3 DNA is TGTGCCCTAGGCACCGGGGAGCTGTTTTTT. Protein sequence: CALGTGELFF. Filled out from reference TRBV30 and TRBJ2-2, the complete variable domain reads SQTIHQWPATLVQPVGSPLSLECTVEGTSNPNLYWYRQAAGRGLQLLFYSVGIGQISSEVPQNLSASRPQDRQFILSSKKLLLSDSGFYLCALGTGELFFGEGSRLTVL.

This clonotype was seen ten or more times. The chain employs TRBV7-9 and TRBJ2-7; TRBD2 matches at 8 bases. V shed 6 bases, J shed 0 bases, and the junction held 4 bases outside the gene matches. From germline, CDR1 is SEHNR and CDR2 FQNEAQ (reference sequence). This CDR3 is 14 amino acids long. CDR3 DNA: TGTGCCAGCAGAGCGGGGGAGAGCTCCTACGAGCAGTACTTC. It codes for CASRAGESSYEQYF.

Many counts were recorded for this clonotype. V gene TRBV20-1 combines with J gene TRBJ1-5; a possible D gene is TRBD1 (5 bases). The CDR3 is 16 residues long. Germline V CDR1 and CDR2: DFQATT, SNEGSKA (reference sequence). V shed 3 bases and J shed 4 bases, with 19 bases lying between them. The CDR3 DNA reads as TGCAGTGCTAGTCGATCCTCGACAGCCTCTAATCAGCCCCAGCATTTT. It translates to CSASRSSTASNQPQHF.